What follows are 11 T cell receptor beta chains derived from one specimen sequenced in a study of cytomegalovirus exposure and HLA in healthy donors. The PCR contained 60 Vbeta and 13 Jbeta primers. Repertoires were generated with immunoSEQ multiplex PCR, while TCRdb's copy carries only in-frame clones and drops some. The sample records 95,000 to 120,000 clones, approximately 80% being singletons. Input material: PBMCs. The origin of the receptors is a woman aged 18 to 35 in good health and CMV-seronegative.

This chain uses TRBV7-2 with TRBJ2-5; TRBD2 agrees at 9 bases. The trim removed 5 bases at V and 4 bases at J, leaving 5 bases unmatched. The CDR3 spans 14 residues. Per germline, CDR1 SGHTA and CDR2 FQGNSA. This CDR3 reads CASSEGLAGETQYF. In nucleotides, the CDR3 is TGTGCCAGCAGCGAGGGACTAGCCGGAGAGACCCAGTACTTC.

CDR3 in amino acids: CASSPPGGLGNQPQHF. The CDR3 nucleotides read TGTGCCAGCTCACCTCCAGGGGGCCTCGGCAATCAGCCCCAGCATTTT. The chain combines TRBV18 with TRBJ1-5; 8 bases fit TRBD1. The J segment lost 2 bases and the V segment lost 3 bases, leaving 6 bases of the junction unmatched. The V gene's germline CDR1 is KGHSH and CDR2 LQKENI. This CDR3 is built from 16 residues.

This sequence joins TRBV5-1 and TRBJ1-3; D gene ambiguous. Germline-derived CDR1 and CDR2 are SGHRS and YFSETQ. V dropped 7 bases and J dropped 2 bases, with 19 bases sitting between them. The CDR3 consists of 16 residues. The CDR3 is CASAWDGRAAGNTIYF. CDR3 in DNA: TGCGCCAGCGCCTGGGATGGGAGGGCGGCTGGAAACACCATATATTTT.

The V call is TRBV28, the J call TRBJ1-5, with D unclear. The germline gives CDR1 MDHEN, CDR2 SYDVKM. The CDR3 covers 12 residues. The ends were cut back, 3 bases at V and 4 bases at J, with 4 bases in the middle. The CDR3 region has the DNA TGTGCCAGCAGTTTCGAGAATCAGCCCCAGCATTTT. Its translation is CASSFENQPQHF.

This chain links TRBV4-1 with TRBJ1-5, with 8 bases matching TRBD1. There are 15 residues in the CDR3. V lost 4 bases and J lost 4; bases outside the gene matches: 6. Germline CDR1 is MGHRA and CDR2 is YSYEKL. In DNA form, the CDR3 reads TGCGCCAGCAGCCTGATACAGGGGGGGAATCAGCCCCAGCATTTT. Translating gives CASSLIQGGNQPQHF.

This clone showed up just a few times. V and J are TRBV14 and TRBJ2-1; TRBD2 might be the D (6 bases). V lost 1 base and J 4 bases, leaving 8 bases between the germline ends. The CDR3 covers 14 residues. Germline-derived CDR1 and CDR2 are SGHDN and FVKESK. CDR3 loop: CASSQGLGYNEQFF. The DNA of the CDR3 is TGTGCCAGCAGCCAAGGACTAGGGTACAATGAGCAGTTCTTC.

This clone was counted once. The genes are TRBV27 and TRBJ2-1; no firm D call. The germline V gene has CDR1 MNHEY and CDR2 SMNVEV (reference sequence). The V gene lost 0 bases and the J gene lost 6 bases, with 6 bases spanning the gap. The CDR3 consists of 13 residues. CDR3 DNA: TGTGCCAGCAGTTTATCAGACTTCAATGAGCAGTTCTTC. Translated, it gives CASSLSDFNEQFF.

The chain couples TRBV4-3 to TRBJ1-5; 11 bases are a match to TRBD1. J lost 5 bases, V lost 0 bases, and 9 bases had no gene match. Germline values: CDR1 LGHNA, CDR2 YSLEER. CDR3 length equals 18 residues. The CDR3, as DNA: TGCGCCAGCAGCCAAGATTTAGGGGGGACAGGGGGGTATCAGCCCCAGCATTTT. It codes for CASSQDLGGTGGYQPQHF.

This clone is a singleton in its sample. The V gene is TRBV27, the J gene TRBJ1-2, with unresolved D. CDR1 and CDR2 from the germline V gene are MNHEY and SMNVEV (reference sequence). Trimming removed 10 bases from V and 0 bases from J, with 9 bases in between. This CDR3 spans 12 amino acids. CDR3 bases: TGTGCCACCCTAAGTTCTAACTATGGCTACACCTTC. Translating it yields CATLSSNYGYTF.

CDR3 sequence (DNA): TGTGCCAGCAGTGGCCCGGGGGGAACCGGGGAGCTGTTTTTT. Its protein is CASSGPGGTGELFF. The rearrangement uses TRBV25-1 and TRBJ2-2; 7 positions agree with TRBD2. Germline-derived CDR1 and CDR2 are MGHDK and SYGVNS. Losses at the gene ends were 4 bases for V and 5 bases for J; bases not matched to a gene: 4. The CDR3 consists of 14 residues.

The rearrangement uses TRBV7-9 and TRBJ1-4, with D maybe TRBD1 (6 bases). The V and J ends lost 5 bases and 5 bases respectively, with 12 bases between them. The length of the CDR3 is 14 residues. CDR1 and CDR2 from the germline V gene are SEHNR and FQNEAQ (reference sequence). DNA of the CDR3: TGTGCCAGCAGCCGAGGACAGATGAATGAAAAACTGTTTTTT. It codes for CASSRGQMNEKLFF.